Each of the 20 T cell receptor beta chains below was sequenced from the same sample in a study of radiotherapy plus CTLA-4 blockade in lung cancer. TCRdb keeps only in-frame clones here, not all; method: immunoSEQ multiplex PCR. The table shows some 110,000 clones, with 81% occurring only once. This material consisted of peripheral blood, taken from a patient treated with radiotherapy plus ipilimumab. These receptors were taken from a human donor with non-small cell lung cancer that progressed on radiotherapy plus ipilimumab. Some clones in this sample may be carry-over from other donors' samples.

This chain links TRBV4-3 with TRBJ2-1; no reliable D call. This CDR3 is 14 amino acids long. CDR1 and CDR2 (germline): LGHNA, YSLEER. Deletions cut 2 bases from V and 4 bases from J, with 9 bases between. CDR3 loop: CASSQSVVYNEQFF. CDR3 DNA: TGCGCCAGCAGCCAAAGTGTCGTATACAATGAGCAGTTCTTC.

The chain links TRBV4-3 to TRBJ2-2, with D possibly being TRBD2 (5 bases). V was trimmed by 0 bases and J by 5 bases, leaving 13 bases between them. The CDR3 is 16 residues long. Germline V gives CDR1 LGHNA, CDR2 YSLEER. The CDR3 sequence: CASSQDPGRKTGELFF. Written as DNA, the CDR3 is TGCGCCAGCAGCCAAGATCCGGGAAGGAAAACCGGGGAGCTGTTTTTT.

The rearrangement uses TRBV6-1 and TRBJ2-7; D not certain. Germline assignment: CDR1 MNHNS and CDR2 SASEGT. The CDR3 spans 11 residues. Trimming left V 9 bases short and J 1 base short, with 7 bases between. CDR3 sequence: CASGKSYEQYF. The CDR3 nucleotides are TGTGCCAGTGGAAAGTCCTACGAGCAGTACTTC.

The chain recombines TRBV5-1 with TRBJ1-2; D is uncertain. The CDR3 has 13 residues. Trimming cost V 4 bases and J 5 bases, with 12 bases left between them. Germline lookup yields CDR1 SGHRS and CDR2 YFSETQ. CDR3 in DNA: TGCGCCAGCAGCCCCAGAGAAGAATATGGCTACACCTTC. Protein: CASSPREEYGYTF.

This clone was counted between two and nine times. J is TRBJ2-5 and V is TRBV5-1; 7 bases fit TRBD2. The ends lost 4 bases at V and 8 bases at J; junction bases unmatched: 2. This CDR3 region has 11 residues. In germline, CDR1 is SGHRS, CDR2 YFSETQ. Here the CDR3 DNA reads TGCGCCAGCAGCGGGGGGGGAACCCAGTACTTC. It is translated as CASSGGGTQYF.

The chain is built from TRBV5-1 and TRBJ1-3; D uncertain. This CDR3 is built from 16 residues. Germline CDR1 and CDR2: SGHRS and YFSETQ. Trimming removed 0 bases at V and 2 bases at J, with 12 bases between. CDR3 DNA: TGCGCCAGCAGCTTGGGACTACGGGGAGCTGGAAACACCATATATTTT. Protein: CASSLGLRGAGNTIYF.

This clone was seen more than once but under ten times. The chain recombines TRBV2 with TRBJ1-4; 8 bases are a match to TRBD1. CDR1 and CDR2 from the germline V gene are SNHLY and FYNNEI. Germline trimming cut 7 bases from V and 4 bases from J; bases unmatched to any gene: 5. This CDR3 is 14 amino acids long. For the CDR3, the DNA is TGTGCCAGCAATCGGGACAGGAGTAATGAAAAACTGTTTTTT. It specifies CASNRDRSNEKLFF.

The CDR3 protein is CASSATGQEWFLQGYTF. In DNA form, the CDR3 reads TGTGCCAGTAGTGCGACGGGACAGGAGTGGTTTTTGCAGGGCTACACCTTC. V is TRBV19 and J is TRBJ1-2, with TRBD1 matching over 8 bases. The junction had 19 bases not matched to a gene; V was cut back by 5 bases and J by 8 bases. The CDR3 covers 17 residues. Germline V gene lookup returns CDR1 LNHDA and CDR2 SQIVND (reference sequence).

The V and J genes are TRBV7-3 and TRBJ2-7, with D uncertain. The V gene lost 5 bases and the J gene lost 0 bases, with 8 bases spanning the gap. The CDR3 contains 13 residues. From germline, CDR1 is SGHTA and CDR2 FQGTGA. The CDR3 sequence: CASSRYSSYEQYF. The DNA of the CDR3 is TGTGCCAGCAGCCGATACAGCTCCTACGAGCAGTACTTC.

V and J are TRBV10-3 and TRBJ2-7; D is undetermined. CDR1 and CDR2 from the germline V gene are ENHRY and SYGVKD. This CDR3 is 14 amino acids long. V was cut by 6 bases and J by 0 bases, with 12 bases left in between. DNA of the CDR3: TGTGCCATCAGAAAAGATACAGCCTCCTACGAGCAGTACTTC. Its protein product is CAIRKDTASYEQYF.

The chain has TRBV6-5 and TRBJ1-6; TRBD1 matches 8 bases. From germline, CDR1 is MNHEY and CDR2 SVGAGI. This CDR3 comprises 15 residues. Trimming cost V 8 bases and J 7 bases; bases outside gene matches: 10. This CDR3 is CASGRTGQENSPLHF. Here the CDR3 DNA reads TGTGCCAGCGGGAGGACGGGACAGGAAAATTCACCCCTCCACTTT.

CDR3 residues: CASSSAGRRYQETQYF. Here the CDR3 DNA reads TGTGCCAGCAGCTCAGCGGGACGGCGGTACCAAGAGACCCAGTACTTC. This chain joins TRBV5-6 and TRBJ2-5, with 7 bases that match TRBD2. This CDR3 has 16 amino acids. Germline CDR1 SGHDT, CDR2 YYEEEE. The trim removed 3 bases at V and 0 bases at J, leaving 8 bases unmatched.

This clone was seen more than once but under ten times. V gene TRBV7-6 combines with J gene TRBJ1-6; D is uncertain. Trimming pared 6 bases from V and 8 bases from J, leaving 11 bases between. CDR3 length equals 13 residues. CDR1 and CDR2 from the germline V gene are SGHVS and FNYEAQ. The CDR3 loop is CASRVNRDSPLHF. In DNA, the CDR3 is TGTGCCAGCAGGGTAAACCGGGATTCACCCCTCCACTTT.

V is TRBV9 and J is TRBJ2-1, with D uncertain. V lost 1 base and J 2 bases, leaving 10 bases between the germline ends. Per germline, CDR1 SGDLS and CDR2 YYNGEE. This CDR3 comprises 15 residues. The CDR3 protein is CASSVRTAPYNEQFF. CDR3 coding DNA: TGTGCCAGCAGCGTACGCACTGCTCCCTACAATGAGCAGTTCTTC.

The chain has TRBV6-1 and TRBJ1-1, with D maybe TRBD1 (6 bases). Germline CDR1 reads MNHNS; CDR2 reads SASEGT. Trimming took off 6 bases at V and 5 bases at J, with 16 bases between the two ends. The CDR3 totals 14 residues. CDR3 loop: CASRMAGGGTEAFF. The CDR3 region has the DNA TGTGCCAGCAGGATGGCGGGGGGCGGAACTGAAGCTTTCTTT.

The chain joins TRBV29-1 to TRBJ1-2; the D is unclear. The CDR3 loop spans 12 amino acids. Between the trimmed V and J ends, which lost 5 bases and 2 bases, there was a span of 9 bases. Germline V CDR1 and CDR2: SQVTM, ANQGSEA. The CDR3 here is CSVSALNYGYTF. CDR3 DNA sequence: TGCAGCGTTTCTGCGCTAAACTATGGCTACACCTTC.

The rearrangement joins TRBV19 to TRBJ1-1; D is unclear. Germline CDR1 and CDR2: LNHDA and SQIVND (reference sequence). The CDR3 totals 14 residues. Trimming removed 9 bases at V and 0 bases at J, with 14 bases between. DNA for the CDR3: TGTGCCAGCAAACGGACGGAGATGAACACTGAAGCTTTCTTT. Amino acids: CASKRTEMNTEAFF.

V and J are TRBV6-7 and TRBJ2-7; possible D gene TRBD1, 6 bases. Being an ORF, TRBV6-7 has a function that is uncertain. The CDR3 length is 16 residues. Deletions cut 2 bases from V and 3 bases from J, with 17 bases between. CDR3 in DNA: TGTGCCAGCAGTTACCCCAGGGGAGAGGTGATCTACGAGCAGTACTTC. Translation gives CASSYPRGEVIYEQYF.

The rearrangement links TRBV7-2 to TRBJ2-5; tentative D call: TRBD2 (5 bases). This CDR3 spans 15 amino acids. Germline V gene data show CDR1 as SGHTA and CDR2 as FQGNSA. V gave up 5 bases and J gave up 0 bases, with 13 bases separating them. The CDR3, as DNA: TGTGCCAGCAGCCCCACTAGTCCGTACCAAGAGACCCAGTACTTC. Translated, it gives CASSPTSPYQETQYF.

This clone occurred once. The chain has TRBV5-4 and TRBJ2-2; D call uncertain. The germline V gene encodes CDR1 SGHNT and CDR2 YYREEE (reference sequence). The V gene lost 1 base and the J gene lost 5 bases, with 9 bases spanning the gap. This CDR3 comprises 14 residues. The CDR3 DNA reads as TGTGCCAGCAGCTTGAGTCCGGAGACCGGGGAGCTGTTTTTT. Protein sequence: CASSLSPETGELFF.